Listed below are T cell receptor beta chains from one sample, sequenced in a study of identical twins. TCRdb fed the 5' RACE reads into MiXCR, producing one record per CDR3 protein. The sample shows fewer than 500,000 distinct CDR3 sequences, over 11% of them seen only once. Separately, the same data were catalogued under a study of yellow fever vaccine responses in identical twins.

Sequenced sample: CD4+ T cells sorted from blood. The receptors stem from a woman younger than 35 in good health. Both conserved end residues are part of each CDR3. A D gene is named only where the DNA matches it firmly. Size values are once, few and many counts, or a class for expanded clones, and some rows have none.

>TRBJ2-5|TRBD2|many|TRBV7-8
CASSLRTSGGSRIRETQYF
TGTGCCAGCAGCTTGAGGACTAGCGGGGGATCCCGGATTCGGGAGACCCAGTACTTC
>TRBJ2-3|-|few|TRBV5-1
CASSFREWSDTQYF
TGCGCCAGCAGCTTTCGGGAGTGGTCGGATACGCAGTATTTT
>TRBJ1-2|-|-|TRBV7-2
CASSLGRADGYTF
TGTGCCAGCAGCTTAGGACGGGCGGACGGCTACACCTTC
>TRBJ2-5|-|-|TRBV7-8
CASSLGRQGGETQYF
TGTGCCAGCAGCTTAGGCAGGCAGGGGGGAGAGACCCAGTACTTC
>TRBJ2-1|-|-|TRBV19
CASSQLSSYNEQFF
TGTGCCAGTAGTCAGTTGAGCTCCTACAATGAGCAGTTCTTC
>TRBJ2-3|-|-|TRBV28
CASVRGAANTDTQYF
TGTGCCAGCGTGCGCGGGGCAGCTAACACAGATACGCAGTATTTT
>TRBJ2-1|TRBD2|-|TRBV29-1
CSASRVAGGRNEQFF
TGCAGCGCGTCTCGTGTAGCGGGAGGGAGGAATGAGCAGTTCTTC
>TRBJ1-1|-|few|TRBV12-3/TRBV12-4
CASGLPSGDTEAFF
TGTGCCAGCGGGTTGCCTTCTGGGGACACTGAAGCTTTCTTT
>TRBJ2-1|TRBD1|few|TRBV4-1
CASSQLGTGLGNEQFF
TGCGCCAGCAGCCAACTAGGGACAGGACTCGGCAATGAGCAGTTCTTC
>TRBJ2-3|TRBD2|-|TRBV7-2
CASSTRLAGVGDTQYF
TGTGCCAGCAGCACGCGACTAGCGGGAGTTGGTGATACGCAGTATTTT
>TRBJ1-1|-|-|TRBV6-2/TRBV6-3
CASSREGTEAFF
TGTGCCAGCTCCCGTGAGGGGACTGAAGCTTTCTTT
>TRBJ2-2|-|-|TRBV14
CASSLQRGARAGELFF
TGTGCCAGCAGCCTACAAAGGGGCGCTCGGGCCGGGGAGCTGTTTTTT
>TRBJ2-7|-|many|TRBV5-1
CASTGDSYEQYF
TGCGCCAGCACGGGAGACTCCTACGAGCAGTACTTC
>TRBJ2-2|-|-|TRBV9
CASSVGHANTGELFF
TGTGCCAGCAGCGTCGGACACGCGAACACCGGGGAGCTGTTTTTT
>TRBJ2-5|TRBD2|few|TRBV27
CASSFTAGGGETQYF
TGTGCCAGCAGTTTCACGGCGGGAGGAGGGGAGACCCAGTACTTC
>TRBJ1-1|TRBD1|many|TRBV5-1
CASSWDGQGVTEAFF
TGCGCCAGCAGCTGGGATGGACAGGGGGTAACTGAAGCTTTCTTT
>TRBJ1-6|-|-|TRBV12-3/TRBV12-4
CASSYRVESPLHF
TGTGCCAGCAGTTACAGGGTAGAGTCACCCCTCCACTTT
>TRBJ1-1|-|-|TRBV7-9
CASSLDGLNTEAFF
TGTGCCAGCAGCCTGGACGGACTGAACACTGAAGCTTTCTTT
>TRBJ2-3|-|-|TRBV6-1
CATKGTVSTDTQYF
TGTGCCACCAAGGGGACCGTGAGCACAGATACGCAGTATTTT
>TRBJ2-1|-|-|TRBV5-1
CASSPEAGWFNEQFF
TGCGCCAGCAGCCCCGAGGCAGGGTGGTTTAATGAGCAGTTCTTC
>TRBJ1-4|-|few|TRBV6-1
CATNGAESEKLFF
TGTGCCACAAACGGGGCGGAAAGTGAAAAACTGTTTTTT
>TRBJ2-1|TRBD2|-|TRBV10-1
CASSLAGDRYEQFF
TGCGCCAGCAGTCTAGCGGGAGATAGGTATGAGCAGTTCTTC
>TRBJ2-5|TRBD1|few|TRBV28
CASSSPGGQGGETQYF
TGTGCCAGCAGTTCTCCAGGGGGACAGGGTGGGGAGACCCAGTACTTC
>TRBJ2-3|-|many|TRBV20-1
CSAREGARPDTQYF
TGCAGTGCTAGGGAGGGGGCGCGCCCAGATACGCAGTATTTT
>TRBJ2-1|-|few|TRBV7-9
CASSPTIGSEQFF
TGTGCCAGCAGCCCTACAATAGGGAGTGAGCAGTTCTTC
>TRBJ2-7|TRBD1|few|TRBV29-1
CSVAGWLQGIMVEQYF
TGCAGCGTTGCCGGGTGGTTACAGGGGATAATGGTCGAGCAGTACTTC
>TRBJ1-2|TRBD1|-|TRBV10-3
CAIRETGGDYGYTF
TGTGCCATCAGGGAAACAGGGGGCGACTATGGCTACACCTTC
>TRBJ2-7|-|-|TRBV20-1
CSASGLTGREQYF
TGCAGTGCTAGTGGGCTGACCGGAAGGGAGCAGTACTTC
>TRBJ2-3|-|few|TRBV7-3
CASSLMVGGRADTQYF
TGTGCCAGCAGCTTAATGGTGGGGGGGCGGGCAGATACGCAGTATTTT
>TRBJ2-2|TRBD2|few|TRBV6-2/TRBV6-3
CASSWPGLAGVGELFF
TGTGCCAGCAGTTGGCCGGGACTAGCGGGAGTTGGGGAGCTGTTTTTT
>TRBJ1-2|TRBD1|-|TRBV7-8
CASSYQGGGYGYTF
TGTGCCAGCAGCTACCAGGGGGGTGGCTATGGCTACACCTTC
>TRBJ2-1|TRBD2|few|TRBV4-1
CASSQEATSGRTIININEQFF
TGCGCCAGCAGCCAAGAGGCGACTAGCGGGAGAACAATAATTAATATCAATGAGCAGTTCTTC
>TRBJ2-3|-|few|TRBV10-3
CAIRGDGTYTDTQYF
TGTGCCATCAGGGGGGACGGAACTTACACAGATACGCAGTATTTT
>TRBJ1-1|-|-|TRBV7-9
CASSLQGISNTEAFF
TGTGCCAGCAGCTTACAGGGAATTTCGAACACTGAAGCTTTCTTT
>TRBJ2-3|-|few|TRBV20-1
CSTQPRGRTDTQYF
TGCAGTACTCAGCCTCGGGGTAGAACAGATACGCAGTATTTT
>TRBJ2-3|TRBD2|-|TRBV28
CASSSAGSGTDTQYF
TGTGCCAGCAGTTCAGCGGGATCAGGCACAGATACGCAGTATTTT
>TRBJ1-1|-|-|TRBV11-2
CASSRTKTEAFF
TGTGCCAGCAGCCGAACTAAAACTGAAGCTTTCTTT
>TRBJ2-3|-|many|TRBV15
CATSRDVQITDTQYF
TGTGCCACCAGCAGAGATGTGCAGATCACAGATACGCAGTATTTT
>TRBJ2-2|TRBD1|few|TRBV11-2
CASSIRGQGRNTGELFF
TGTGCCAGCAGCATAAGAGGACAGGGCCGGAACACCGGGGAGCTGTTTTTT
>TRBJ2-5|-|few|TRBV9
CASSGDRYQETQYF
TGTGCCAGCAGCGGCGACAGGTACCAAGAGACCCAGTACTTC
>TRBJ2-7|-|-|TRBV30
CAWRGGEGAYEQYF
TGTGCCTGGAGAGGGGGGGAGGGGGCCTACGAGCAGTACTTC
>TRBJ2-1|-|many|TRBV12-3/TRBV12-4
CASSLAPSVGEQFF
TGTGCCAGCAGTTTAGCGCCTAGCGTGGGTGAGCAGTTCTTC
>TRBJ2-7|-|few|TRBV28
CASSYPKGFTYEQYF
TGTGCCAGCAGTTACCCTAAGGGGTTCACCTACGAGCAGTACTTC
>TRBJ2-3|-|many|TRBV29-1
CSVSTASTDTQYF
TGCAGCGTTTCAACTGCTAGCACAGATACGCAGTATTTT
>TRBJ2-5|TRBD2|-|TRBV24-1
CATSDTPGGETQYF
TGTGCCACCAGTGACACCCCGGGAGGGGAGACCCAGTACTTC